A selection of T cell receptor beta chains follows, all from one sample in a study of T cell responses to AZD1222 COVID-19 vaccine. Repertoires were generated with immunoSEQ multiplex PCR, while TCRdb's copy carries only in-frame clones and drops some. The sample includes some 150,000 clones, over 90% of them seen just once. This sample comprised peripheral blood, obtained on day 0 of AZD1222 vaccination. The receptor set was obtained from an adult in good health. The CDR3 runs from the conserved cysteine through the conserved F or W. A D gene is named only where the DNA matches it firmly. Size tells how often a clone was seen (once, few, many) or the class of an expanded clone, and some rows leave it out.

TRBV4-2,-,-,TRBJ2-7,TGTGCCAGCAGCCCGGATATGGGACACCTTTCCGAGCAGTACTTC,CASSPDMGHLSEQYF
TRBV3-1/TRBV3-2,-,-,TRBJ1-2,TGTGCCAGCAGCCAAGCCAGGGGTGGCTATGGCTACACCTTC,CASSQARGGYGYTF
TRBV11-2,-,-,TRBJ1-5,TGTGCCAGCAGCTTAGCTGCGGGATATGATCAGCCCCAGCATTTT,CASSLAAGYDQPQHF
TRBV5-1,-,-,TRBJ2-7,TGCGCCAGCAGCTTGGGTTCCTCACCCTACTACGAGCAGTACTTC,CASSLGSSPYYEQYF
TRBV18,-,-,TRBJ2-7,TGTGCCAGCTCACCGGAGTTAGGGAGGGGGCACGAGCAGTACTTC,CASSPELGRGHEQYF
TRBV19,-,-,TRBJ2-2,TGTGCCAGTAGTGCCGGACTCTTTGCGGGCCGGGAGCTGTTTTTT,CASSAGLFAGRELFF
TRBV7-9,-,TRBD1,TRBJ1-1,TGTGCCAGCAGCGCTCCCAGGGGGCTGGCCACTGAAGCTTTCTTT,CASSAPRGLATEAFF
TRBV5-6,-,-,TRBJ2-6,TGTGCCAGCAGCTTGTCCTTCTCTGGGGCCAACGTCCTGACTTTC,CASSLSFSGANVLTF
TRBV19,-,TRBD2,TRBJ2-1,TGTGCCAGTAGTATCGGACTAGCGGGAGTGAATGAGCAGTTCTTC,CASSIGLAGVNEQFF
TRBV27,-,-,TRBJ1-5,TGTGCCAGCAGCCCGACTGGGCAGGGTCAGCCCCAGCATTTT,CASSPTGQGQPQHF
TRBV6-6,once,TRBD2,TRBJ2-1,TGTGCCAGCAGTCCCTATAGCGGGGGGAATGAGCAGTTCTTC,CASSPYSGGNEQFF
TRBV28,once,-,TRBJ1-6,TGTGCCAGCAGTTTGGCGGGGCCGAGCTCCTATAATTCACCCCTCCACTTT,CASSLAGPSSYNSPLHF
TRBV3-1/TRBV3-2,-,TRBD1,TRBJ1-5,TGTGCCAGCAGCCAAGTAAGTTCAGGGGGAGCTCAGCCCCAGCATTTT,CASSQVSSGGAQPQHF
TRBV27,-,-,TRBJ2-7,TGTGCCAGCAGTTTAACGGTAGCGGCAGCCTACGAGCAGTACTTC,CASSLTVAAAYEQYF
TRBV6-4,-,-,TRBJ2-1,TGTGCCAGCACTCAGGGCCAAGGGAATGAGCAGTTCTTC,CASTQGQGNEQFF
TRBV11-2,few,TRBD1,TRBJ1-1,TGTGCCAGCAGTCCCGGGGGGACAGGGGCTTGGAACACTGAAGCTTTCTTT,CASSPGGTGAWNTEAFF
TRBV5-4,-,-,TRBJ2-3,TGTGCCAGCAGCTCCTCACTACTCACCCCCACAGATACGCAGTATTTT,CASSSSLLTPTDTQYF